Listed here are 18 T cell receptor beta chains from one sample, sequenced in a study of healthy donors' naive CD4 and CD8 T cells (dated by TCRdb to between 2015 and 2017). Instrument on record: 454 GS FLX Titanium. A previously published linear amplification protocol was used to construct TCR libraries from roughly 500 ng of total RNA. The public reads were reanalyzed by TCRdb: fastp trimming at Q25, MiXCR alignment, in-frame beta chains only. Here each entry gathers all rows of one CDR3 protein and keeps the most common genes and DNA. The sample table records roughly 200,000 distinct CDR3 sequences; 65% to 80% of these occur just once. The ten most abundant clones make up 2.3% of the sample. Sequencing was performed on naive CD4+ and CD8+ T cells sorted from blood, pooled from several donors. This sample's cell subset or site label indicates: FACS-sorted naive CD4+ (CD45RO-CD45RA+) and naive CD8+ (CD45RA+CD27bright) T cells. These receptors all stem from a pool of human donors in good health; the sample pools cells from several healthy donors.

This chain connects TRBV5-6 to TRBJ2-1, with TRBD1 as a possible D gene (5 bases). V shed 0 bases and J shed 13 bases, with 11 bases lying between them. The CDR3 length is 12 residues. From germline, CDR1 is SGHDT and CDR2 YYEEEE. The CDR3 region is CASSLGQGQQFF. The DNA of the CDR3 is TGTGCCAGCAGCTTGGGGCAGGGCCAACAGTTCTTC.

The chain combines TRBV18 with TRBJ1-2; D uncertain. In germline, CDR1 is KGHSH, CDR2 LQKENI. The CDR3 extends over 15 amino acids. Trimming took off 4 bases at V and 4 bases at J, with 16 bases between the two ends. Here the CDR3 DNA reads TGTGCCAGCTCACGGGCCCAGGACGGAACCTATGGCTACACCTTC. As protein: CASSRAQDGTYGYTF.

The rearrangement links TRBV5-5 to TRBJ2-1; D is undetermined. There are 12 residues in the CDR3. The germline CDR1 and CDR2 sequences are SGHKS and YYEKEE (reference sequence). The germline V and J ends were trimmed by 4 bases and 7 bases, with 9 bases remaining between them. The CDR3 is CASSNYGNEQFF. CDR3 DNA: TGTGCCAGCAGCAACTACGGGAATGAGCAGTTCTTC.

J is TRBJ1-5 and V is TRBV18; 7 bases line up with TRBD1. J lost 7 bases, V lost 5 bases, and 8 bases had no gene match. The V gene's germline CDR1 is KGHSH and CDR2 LQKENI. CDR3 length equals 14 residues. CDR3 amino acids: CASSSDRLGQPQHF. The DNA of the CDR3 is TGTGCCAGCTCATCGGACAGGCTGGGCCAGCCCCAGCATTTT.

This clonotype turned up a few times. V gene TRBV29-1 combines with J gene TRBJ2-2; 10 positions match TRBD1. CDR1 is SQVTM and CDR2 is ANQGSEA in the germline V gene. The V and J ends lost 1 base and 2 bases, in that order; junction bases with no gene match: 4. CDR3 length equals 16 residues. CDR3 in amino acids: CSVEARDRGNTGELFF. CDR3 DNA sequence: TGCAGCGTTGAAGCCCGGGACAGGGGTAACACCGGGGAGCTGTTTTTT.

This clonotype came up a few times. The chain carries TRBV12-3 or TRBV12-4 and TRBJ1-2; the D is unclear. The CDR3 loop spans 8 amino acids. Trimming removed 3 bases at V and 14 bases at J, with 4 bases between. CDR3 residues: CASSFRTF. The CDR3 coding sequence is TGTGCCAGCAGTTTCAGAACCTTC.

This sequence joins TRBV11-2 and TRBJ2-7, with no clear D. CDR1 is SGHAT and CDR2 is FQNNGV in the germline V gene. The CDR3 is made up of 15 amino acids. V lost 2 bases and J lost 4, with 15 bases in between. The CDR3 DNA sequence: TGTGCCAGCAGCTTAATAACCGACCGCGAATACGAGCAGTACTTC. It encodes CASSLITDREYEQYF.

This rearrangement joins TRBV6-1 to TRBJ1-1, with 7 bases fitting TRBD1. The CDR3 extends over 13 amino acids. Trimming took 3 bases from V and 3 from J; bases not matched to a gene: 1. Germline V gene data show CDR1 as MNHNS and CDR2 as SASEGT. Here the CDR3 DNA reads TGTGCCAGCAGTGATGACAGGGACACTGAAGCTTTCTTT. It yields the protein CASSDDRDTEAFF.

V gene TRBV29-1 combines with J gene TRBJ2-7; D remains ambiguous. The CDR3 consists of 12 residues. V gave up 5 bases and J gave up 3 bases, with 11 bases separating them. Germline lookup yields CDR1 SQVTM and CDR2 ANQGSEA. The CDR3 region is CSVCQLGYEQYF. The DNA for the CDR3 is TGCAGCGTTTGCCAGCTTGGCTACGAGCAGTACTTC.

The chain couples TRBV12-5 to TRBJ2-1; 14 positions match TRBD2. Trimming at V came to 3 bases and at J to 7 bases, leaving 11 bases not matched to a gene. Germline V gene sequence: CDR1 LGHNT, CDR2 FRNRAP. CDR3 length: 18 residues. In nucleotides, the CDR3 is TGTGCTAGTGGTTTATTAGGACTAGCGGGAGGAGGGTTTAATGAGCAGTTCTTC. Encoded protein: CASGLLGLAGGGFNEQFF.

The chain couples TRBV11-2 to TRBJ2-4, with D uncertain. The CDR3 consists of 12 residues. Germline CDR1 is SGHAT and CDR2 is FQNNGV. V lost 5 bases and J lost 6, with 8 bases in between. CDR3 sequence (DNA): TGTGCCAGCAGCCTGATTAGAAACATTCAGTACTTC. Protein: CASSLIRNIQYF.

This clonotype was counted between two and nine times. This chain uses TRBV19 with TRBJ2-5; D possibly corresponds to TRBD1 (5 bases). Germline lookup yields CDR1 LNHDA and CDR2 SQIVND (reference sequence). V shed 2 bases and J shed 2 bases, with 15 bases lying between them. The CDR3 sequence is 16 residues long. CDR3 DNA: TGTGCCAGTAGTATATCGGCCAGGGCACCTCAAGAGACCCAGTACTTC. Translation gives CASSISARAPQETQYF.

This chain connects TRBV29-1 to TRBJ2-3, with TRBD1 matching over 7 bases. Germline assignment: CDR1 SQVTM and CDR2 ANQGSEA. V was pared by 6 bases and J by 1 base, with 10 bases of the junction left unmatched. The CDR3 spans 15 residues. CDR3 sequence (DNA): TGCAGCGTAAGGGACAGCGTCTACGGCACAGATACGCAGTATTTT. Amino acids: CSVRDSVYGTDTQYF.

The chain carries TRBV6-6 and TRBJ2-3; D is unresolved. The CDR3 extends over 14 amino acids. The germline V gene has CDR1 MNHNY and CDR2 SVGAGI (reference sequence). Trimming left V 3 bases short and J 4 bases short, with 11 bases between. This chain's CDR3 is CASSYGLNADTQYF. CDR3 DNA sequence: TGTGCCAGCAGTTATGGGCTAAATGCAGATACGCAGTATTTT.

The gene calls are TRBV29-1 and TRBJ2-7; D uncertain. The ends were cut back, 0 bases at V and 4 bases at J, with 10 bases in the middle. This CDR3 region has 13 residues. Germline CDR1 reads SQVTM; CDR2 reads ANQGSEA. The CDR3 loop is CSVEEGTPYEQYF. The CDR3 bases are TGCAGCGTTGAAGAGGGCACCCCGTACGAGCAGTACTTC.

The gene calls are TRBV5-4 and TRBJ2-1; 7 positions agree with TRBD2. This CDR3 comprises 15 residues. CDR1 and CDR2 from the germline V gene are SGHNT and YYREEE (reference sequence). V lost 2 bases and J lost 4; bases outside the gene matches: 6. CDR3 region: CASSLSGIGYNEQFF. In DNA, the CDR3 is TGTGCCAGCAGCTTAAGCGGGATAGGGTACAATGAGCAGTTCTTC. The whole variable domain, filled in from reference TRBV5-4 and TRBJ2-1, reads ETGVTQSPTHLIKTRGQQVTLRCSSQSGHNTVSWYQQALGQGPQFIFQYYREEENGRGNFPPRFSGLQFPNYSSELNVNALELDDSALYLCASSLSGIGYNEQFFGPGTRLTVL.

This chain links TRBV5-1 with TRBJ2-3, with D hard to call. Deletions cut 0 bases from V and 0 bases from J, with 8 bases between. The CDR3 spans 15 residues. CDR1 is SGHRS and CDR2 is YFSETQ in the germline V gene. CDR3 sequence: CASSLGSYSTDTQYF. CDR3 nucleotide sequence: TGCGCCAGCAGCTTGGGGAGTTATAGCACAGATACGCAGTATTTT.

The chain recombines TRBV11-2 with TRBJ2-1, with 12 nucleotides matching TRBD2. The CDR3 loop spans 15 amino acids. Germline-derived CDR1 and CDR2 are SGHAT and FQNNGV. V was clipped by 1 base and J by 7 bases; unmatched bases: 2. CDR3 region: CASSLGTSGNNEQFF. The CDR3 nucleotides read TGTGCCAGCAGCTTAGGGACTAGCGGGAATAATGAGCAGTTCTTC.